This T cell receptor beta chain was profiled in a study of blood T cells in healthy people across ages. Study-wide results and limits: Unsorted PBMCs prevented conclusive naive versus antigen-experienced comparison.

Worth noting for this clonotype: Its antigen is unknown.

A second roughly 6 to 11 cycle PCR used barcoded and J-beta primers. With 12 random nucleotides, a template-switch adaptor tagged each individual cDNA molecule. A single record per CDR3 protein comes from TCRdb applying MiXCR to the 5' RACE reads. The data show 500,000 to 600,000 distinct CDR3 sequences, 27% seen once. From germline, CDR1 is LGHDT and CDR2 YNNKEL (reference sequence). The CDR3 runs 15 residues. The V end was cut by 4 bases, the J end by 3 bases, with 15 bases between. Sequencing was carried out using blood. This chain joins TRBV3-1 and TRBJ1-2, with D unresolved. This clonotype originated in a woman in her seventies in good health. The CDR3 nucleotides are TGTGCCAGCAGCCCACTCCGGGTTTACTACTATGGCTACACCTTC. Its translation: CASSPLRVYYYGYTF.